This is a list of T cell receptor beta chains from one sample in a study of blood T cell repertoires in COVID-19. This table comes from immunoSEQ multiplex PCR, and its TCRdb copy is limited to in-frame clones, with some not included. Found here are approximately 300,000 clones, around nine tenths of them singletons; the top ten hold approximately 10%. Source material: peripheral blood. The receptors shown here come from a woman aged 25 to 39 with COVID-19, enrolled during active disease. The CDR3 runs from the conserved cysteine through the conserved F or W. A D gene is named only where the DNA matches it firmly. Only part of the rows carry a size: once, few, many, or a class if the clone is expanded.

abundance: -
v_gene: TRBV7-9
j_gene: TRBJ1-4
d_gene: TRBD1
CDR3aa: CASSLVTGGRTNEKLFF
CDR3nt: TGTGCCAGCAGCTTAGTGACAGGGGGGCGAACTAATGAAAAACTGTTTTTT

abundance: -
v_gene: TRBV2
j_gene: TRBJ1-1
d_gene: TRBD1
CDR3aa: CASRPLTGGLLEAFF
CDR3nt: TGTGCCAGCAGACCGCTGACAGGGGGCTTACTTGAAGCTTTCTTT

abundance: -
v_gene: TRBV7-2
j_gene: TRBJ2-7
d_gene: TRBD2
CDR3aa: CASSLGSGGPYEQYF
CDR3nt: TGTGCCAGCAGCTTAGGTAGCGGGGGACCCTACGAGCAGTACTTC

abundance: -
v_gene: TRBV29-1
j_gene: TRBJ1-3
d_gene: -
CDR3aa: CSVMRPSGNTIYF
CDR3nt: TGCAGCGTGATGCGGCCGTCCGGAAACACCATATATTTT

abundance: -
v_gene: TRBV28
j_gene: TRBJ2-2
d_gene: TRBD2
CDR3aa: CASSLVSGRGNTGELFF
CDR3nt: TGTGCCAGCAGTTTAGTTAGCGGGAGAGGGAACACCGGGGAGCTGTTTTTT

abundance: -
v_gene: TRBV7-2
j_gene: TRBJ1-2
d_gene: -
CDR3aa: CASSLGRDYGYTF
CDR3nt: TGTGCCAGCAGCTTAGGACGGGACTATGGCTACACCTTC

abundance: -
v_gene: TRBV6-5
j_gene: TRBJ2-7
d_gene: TRBD1
CDR3aa: CASRDPGTGGEQYF
CDR3nt: TGTGCCAGCAGGGATCCCGGGACAGGGGGCGAGCAGTACTTC

abundance: -
v_gene: TRBV7-9
j_gene: TRBJ2-1
d_gene: -
CDR3aa: CASSDSPGGGSYNEQFF
CDR3nt: TGTGCCAGCAGCGACTCCCCCGGGGGAGGCTCCTACAATGAGCAGTTCTTC

abundance: few
v_gene: TRBV5-8
j_gene: TRBJ2-7
d_gene: TRBD1
CDR3aa: CASSGGTGRSSYEQYF
CDR3nt: TGTGCCAGCAGCGGCGGGACAGGGAGGAGCTCCTACGAGCAGTACTTC

abundance: -
v_gene: TRBV18
j_gene: TRBJ2-5
d_gene: -
CDR3aa: CASSPLYREETQYF
CDR3nt: TGTGCCAGCTCACCACTTTACAGGGAAGAGACCCAGTACTTC

abundance: -
v_gene: TRBV27
j_gene: TRBJ2-7
d_gene: -
CDR3aa: CASSLSLNLNEQYF
CDR3nt: TGTGCCAGCAGTTTATCCCTAAACTTAAACGAGCAGTACTTC

abundance: -
v_gene: TRBV24-1
j_gene: TRBJ2-1
d_gene: TRBD1
CDR3aa: CATRSTGAPEQFF
CDR3nt: TGTGCCACCAGATCAACAGGGGCCCCGGAGCAGTTCTTC

abundance: -
v_gene: TRBV7-3
j_gene: TRBJ2-1
d_gene: TRBD2
CDR3aa: CASSYSASGSLTNEQFF
CDR3nt: TGTGCCAGCAGCTACTCGGCTAGCGGGAGCTTGACCAATGAGCAGTTCTTC

abundance: once
v_gene: TRBV7-9
j_gene: TRBJ2-2
d_gene: -
CDR3aa: CASSAQGEGRTGELFF
CDR3nt: TGTGCCAGCAGCGCACAGGGAGAGGGCCGGACCGGGGAGCTGTTTTTT

abundance: many
v_gene: TRBV4-1
j_gene: TRBJ1-3
d_gene: -
CDR3aa: CASSQSTERASIYF
CDR3nt: TGCGCCAGCAGCCAGTCGACGGAGCGAGCCTCCATATATTTT

abundance: -
v_gene: TRBV7-3
j_gene: TRBJ2-1
d_gene: TRBD2
CDR3aa: CASSTLPSGGYNEQFF
CDR3nt: TGTGCCAGCAGCACCCTTCCTAGCGGGGGTTACAATGAGCAGTTCTTC

abundance: -
v_gene: TRBV28
j_gene: TRBJ2-3
d_gene: TRBD1
CDR3aa: CASSTRQGMSLPDTQYF
CDR3nt: TGTGCCAGCAGTACCCGACAGGGGATGTCCCTCCCAGATACGCAGTATTTT

abundance: -
v_gene: TRBV24-1
j_gene: TRBJ2-7
d_gene: -
CDR3aa: CATSDVPGSEQYF
CDR3nt: TGTGCCACCAGTGATGTACCCGGGTCCGAGCAGTACTTC

abundance: -
v_gene: TRBV4-2
j_gene: TRBJ2-1
d_gene: -
CDR3aa: CASHEGDGENEQFF
CDR3nt: TGTGCCAGCCATGAGGGCGACGGTGAGAATGAGCAGTTCTTC

abundance: -
v_gene: TRBV4-3
j_gene: TRBJ2-1
d_gene: -
CDR3aa: CASSPIGLSNEQFF
CDR3nt: TGCGCCAGCAGCCCTATAGGACTTTCCAATGAGCAGTTCTTC

abundance: -
v_gene: TRBV7-8
j_gene: TRBJ2-3
d_gene: TRBD1
CDR3aa: CASSSGTGGPDTQYF
CDR3nt: TGTGCCAGCAGCTCCGGGACAGGGGGCCCAGATACGCAGTATTTT

abundance: -
v_gene: TRBV28
j_gene: TRBJ2-1
d_gene: -
CDR3aa: CASRKTAGNEQFF
CDR3nt: TGTGCCAGCAGAAAGACAGCTGGAAATGAGCAGTTCTTC

abundance: -
v_gene: TRBV9
j_gene: TRBJ2-3
d_gene: -
CDR3aa: CASSVEGDTQYF
CDR3nt: TGTGCCAGCAGCGTAGAGGGGGACACGCAGTATTTT

abundance: few
v_gene: TRBV20-1
j_gene: TRBJ1-2
d_gene: -
CDR3aa: CSASHPRQSYGYTF
CDR3nt: TGCAGTGCTAGTCATCCGAGACAGTCCTATGGCTACACCTTC

abundance: -
v_gene: TRBV2
j_gene: TRBJ2-1
d_gene: TRBD2
CDR3aa: CASSIAGGSYNEQFF
CDR3nt: TGTGCCAGCTCAATAGCGGGAGGGTCCTACAATGAGCAGTTCTTC

abundance: few
v_gene: TRBV6-1
j_gene: TRBJ2-7
d_gene: -
CDR3aa: CASSERGSKDYEQYF
CDR3nt: TGTGCCAGCAGTGAAAGGGGGAGCAAGGACTACGAGCAGTACTTC

abundance: -
v_gene: TRBV28
j_gene: TRBJ1-1
d_gene: -
CDR3aa: CATAGGANTEAFF
CDR3nt: TGTGCCACCGCGGGCGGAGCAAACACTGAAGCTTTCTTT

abundance: -
v_gene: TRBV28
j_gene: TRBJ1-2
d_gene: TRBD1
CDR3aa: CAADRVDYGYTF
CDR3nt: TGTGCCGCGGACAGGGTGGACTATGGCTACACCTTC

abundance: -
v_gene: TRBV27
j_gene: TRBJ2-5
d_gene: TRBD2
CDR3aa: CASRGLAGGAETQYF
CDR3nt: TGTGCCAGCAGGGGACTAGCGGGAGGAGCAGAGACCCAGTACTTC

abundance: -
v_gene: TRBV19
j_gene: TRBJ2-7
d_gene: TRBD2
CDR3aa: CASSIEFAGAPYEQYF
CDR3nt: TGTGCCAGTAGTATTGAATTCGCGGGAGCGCCCTACGAGCAGTACTTC

abundance: -
v_gene: TRBV15
j_gene: TRBJ1-1
d_gene: -
CDR3aa: CATSRDLDWRNTEAFF
CDR3nt: TGTGCCACCAGCAGAGATTTGGATTGGAGGAACACTGAAGCTTTCTTT

abundance: once
v_gene: TRBV11-1
j_gene: TRBJ2-4
d_gene: -
CDR3aa: CASSQGIGGGKDIQYF
CDR3nt: TGTGCCAGCAGCCAAGGGATAGGGGGGGGAAAGGACATTCAGTACTTC

abundance: -
v_gene: TRBV18
j_gene: TRBJ2-6
d_gene: -
CDR3aa: CASSPQAQGGANVLTF
CDR3nt: TGTGCCAGCTCACCGCAGGCCCAGGGGGGGGCCAACGTCCTGACTTTC

abundance: -
v_gene: TRBV6-6
j_gene: TRBJ2-3
d_gene: -
CDR3aa: CASRSADTQYF
CDR3nt: TGTGCCAGCCGCTCGGCAGATACGCAGTATTTT

abundance: once
v_gene: TRBV6-5
j_gene: TRBJ1-2
d_gene: -
CDR3aa: CASSYGRGNYGYTF
CDR3nt: TGTGCCAGCAGTTACGGTCGGGGTAACTATGGCTACACCTTC

abundance: many
v_gene: TRBV6-5
j_gene: TRBJ1-5
d_gene: TRBD1
CDR3aa: CATRGGSNQPQHF
CDR3nt: TGTGCCACCAGGGGGGGGAGCAATCAGCCCCAGCATTTT

abundance: -
v_gene: TRBV7-2
j_gene: TRBJ2-5
d_gene: TRBD2
CDR3aa: CASSIGGTLGETQYF
CDR3nt: TGTGCCAGCAGCATCGGGGGGACCCTGGGGGAGACCCAGTACTTC

abundance: -
v_gene: TRBV3-1/TRBV3-2
j_gene: TRBJ2-4
d_gene: -
CDR3aa: CASSQDGGTLAKNIQYF
CDR3nt: TGTGCCAGCAGCCAAGACGGAGGAACCTTAGCCAAAAACATTCAGTACTTC

abundance: -
v_gene: TRBV11-2
j_gene: TRBJ2-1
d_gene: TRBD2
CDR3aa: CASLTGGRSGEQFF
CDR3nt: TGTGCCAGCTTGACCGGGGGGAGGTCGGGTGAGCAGTTCTTC

abundance: -
v_gene: TRBV18
j_gene: TRBJ2-7
d_gene: TRBD1
CDR3aa: CASSPIDRGPYEQYF
CDR3nt: TGTGCCAGCTCACCAATAGACAGGGGGCCCTACGAGCAGTACTTC

abundance: -
v_gene: TRBV6-2/TRBV6-3
j_gene: TRBJ2-1
d_gene: TRBD1
CDR3aa: CASSWGQSSYNEQFF
CDR3nt: TGTGCCAGCAGTTGGGGACAGAGCTCCTACAATGAGCAGTTCTTC

abundance: -
v_gene: TRBV2
j_gene: TRBJ2-1
d_gene: -
CDR3aa: CASSEQGQDEQFF
CDR3nt: TGTGCCAGCAGTGAACAGGGGCAGGATGAGCAGTTCTTC

abundance: -
v_gene: TRBV4-2
j_gene: TRBJ1-5
d_gene: -
CDR3aa: CASSQYRENQPQHF
CDR3nt: TGTGCCAGCAGCCAGTACAGGGAAAATCAGCCCCAGCATTTT

abundance: -
v_gene: TRBV6-5
j_gene: TRBJ1-1
d_gene: -
CDR3aa: CASSRGGTEAFF
CDR3nt: TGTGCCAGCAGCCGAGGGGGAACTGAAGCTTTCTTT

abundance: few
v_gene: TRBV28
j_gene: TRBJ1-5
d_gene: TRBD1
CDR3aa: CASSQLKQGARMDSNQPQHF
CDR3nt: TGTGCCAGCAGCCAATTAAAGCAGGGGGCCCGGATGGATAGCAATCAGCCCCAGCATTTT

abundance: -
v_gene: TRBV28
j_gene: TRBJ1-1
d_gene: -
CDR3aa: CASSLVVNTEAFF
CDR3nt: TGTGCCAGCAGTTTAGTCGTGAACACTGAAGCTTTCTTT

abundance: -
v_gene: TRBV27
j_gene: TRBJ1-6
d_gene: -
CDR3aa: CASSLARYSPLHF
CDR3nt: TGTGCCAGCAGTTTAGCCAGATATTCACCCCTCCACTTT

abundance: -
v_gene: TRBV18
j_gene: TRBJ2-2
d_gene: TRBD2
CDR3aa: CASSPRDGPLAGANTGELFF
CDR3nt: TGTGCCAGCTCACCACGGGACGGTCCTTTAGCGGGAGCGAACACCGGGGAGCTGTTTTTT

abundance: -
v_gene: TRBV20-1
j_gene: TRBJ2-1
d_gene: -
CDR3aa: CSASRADEQFF
CDR3nt: TGCAGTGCTAGCAGGGCCGATGAGCAGTTCTTC

abundance: -
v_gene: TRBV5-1
j_gene: TRBJ2-2
d_gene: -
CDR3aa: CASSLTTGTNTGELFF
CDR3nt: TGCGCCAGCAGCCTAACGACAGGAACGAACACCGGGGAGCTGTTTTTT

abundance: -
v_gene: TRBV27
j_gene: TRBJ1-5
d_gene: -
CDR3aa: CASSLYGIGDNQPQHF
CDR3nt: TGTGCCAGCAGTTTATATGGGATAGGGGACAATCAGCCCCAGCATTTT

abundance: -
v_gene: TRBV18
j_gene: TRBJ2-5
d_gene: TRBD2
CDR3aa: CASSPSGRATETQYF
CDR3nt: TGTGCCAGCTCACCAAGCGGGAGGGCCACTGAGACCCAGTACTTC

abundance: few
v_gene: TRBV6-6
j_gene: TRBJ2-1
d_gene: -
CDR3aa: CASSIRDYNEQFF
CDR3nt: TGTGCCAGCAGTATCCGGGACTACAATGAGCAGTTCTTC

abundance: -
v_gene: TRBV7-8
j_gene: TRBJ2-2
d_gene: TRBD2
CDR3aa: CASSLAFPGGTGELFF
CDR3nt: TGTGCCAGCAGCTTAGCGTTCCCGGGGGGCACCGGGGAGCTGTTTTTT

abundance: once
v_gene: TRBV28
j_gene: TRBJ2-4
d_gene: TRBD1
CDR3aa: CASSHRGRPLVQYF
CDR3nt: TGTGCCAGCAGTCACAGGGGGCGCCCCTTGGTTCAGTACTTC

abundance: -
v_gene: TRBV6-6
j_gene: TRBJ1-4
d_gene: -
CDR3aa: CASSSQGEKLFF
CDR3nt: TGTGCCAGCAGTTCTCAGGGGGAAAAACTGTTTTTT

abundance: -
v_gene: TRBV3-1/TRBV3-2
j_gene: TRBJ1-5
d_gene: -
CDR3aa: CASSQGGFSNQPQHF
CDR3nt: TGTGCCAGCAGCCAAGGGGGCTTTAGCAATCAGCCCCAGCATTTT